Below, one T cell receptor (beta chain) is given with its context. The data were obtained in a study of blood T cell repertoires in COVID-19. Study background: Material from acute and convalescent COVID-19 was sourced from the United States, Italy and Spain. PBMCs, B-cell-depleted T cells, or T cells provided the cDNA or gDNA that made up the material.

The study counted Cohort 3 donors as recovered given two negative PCRs, clearance, or symptom resolution. Original processing methods: Reference gene primer amplification gave nucleated cell count estimates. Generated by immunoSEQ multiplex PCR, the TCRdb table keeps only in-frame clones and is missing some. The DNA gave D and trimming, while V, J and clone size come from that table. Of about 390,000 clones listed, about 86% are singletons. The CDR3 spans 15 residues. Trimming cost V 3 bases and J 1 base, with 10 bases left between them. CDR1 is MDHEN, CDR2 SYDVKM, per germline. The V call is TRBV28, the J call TRBJ1-5, with D perhaps TRBD1 (6 bases). This TCR derives from a woman aged 50 to 60 who had recovered from COVID-19. The sequenced sample consisted of PBMCs or T cells enriched from blood (not recorded which). The CDR3 loop reads CASSFLGQSNQPQHF. The DNA for the CDR3 is TGTGCCAGCAGTTTTCTAGGACAGAGCAATCAGCCCCAGCATTTT.